The 7 T cell receptor beta chains below come from one sample, sequenced in a study of identical twins. TCRdb processed the 5' RACE reads anew with MiXCR; each CDR3 protein has one entry. In the table there are 600,000 to 850,000 distinct CDR3 sequences, 15% to 20% of which are singletons. The same specimen was also included in a second study, on T cells expressing NK-cell markers.

Sequenced sample: PBMCs. The receptor set was obtained from a woman aged 18 to 35 in good health.

The chain carries TRBV7-7 and TRBJ2-2; D might be TRBD2 (6 bases). Germline assignment: CDR1 SSHAT and CDR2 FNYEAQ (reference sequence). The V and J ends lost 5 bases and 7 bases respectively, with 14 bases between them. The length of the CDR3 is 14 residues. This CDR3 reads CASSPWGELGELFF. The CDR3 bases are TGTGCCAGCAGCCCATGGGGGGAGCTCGGGGAGCTGTTTTTT.

The chain links TRBV20-1 to TRBJ2-5; TRBD2 is a possible D gene (6 bases). The CDR3 extends over 13 amino acids. Germline loops: CDR1 DFQATT, CDR2 SNEGSKA (reference sequence). Trimming shortened V by 6 bases and J by 1 base, and 12 bases separated the two germline ends. The DNA for the CDR3 is TGCAGTGCGTGGGACTCCATCCAAGAGACCCAGTACTTC. Its translation: CSAWDSIQETQYF.

This clonotype was seen a few times. V is TRBV6-1 and J is TRBJ2-1; perhaps TRBD1 as D (6 bases). This CDR3 has 15 residues. CDR1 is MNHNS, CDR2 SASEGT, per germline. The V end lost 3 bases, the J end lost 8 bases, and 17 bases lay between the germline ends. CDR3 amino acids: CASSERQARGHEQFF. CDR3 nucleotides: TGTGCCAGCAGTGAGAGACAGGCTAGGGGACATGAGCAGTTCTTC.

This clonotype came up a few times. The chain employs TRBV3-1 and TRBJ2-5; no clear D. The germline V gene has CDR1 LGHDT and CDR2 YNNKEL (reference sequence). The ends were cut back, 5 bases at V and 5 bases at J, with 18 bases in the middle. The CDR3 length is 15 residues. This chain's CDR3 is CASSTKPDSHETQYF. The DNA for the CDR3 is TGTGCCAGCAGCACAAAACCCGACTCCCATGAGACCCAGTACTTC.

The chain has TRBV6-1 and TRBJ1-2, with D perhaps matching TRBD1 (6 bases). V was pared by 5 bases and J by 4 bases, with 11 bases between. Germline V gene lookup returns CDR1 MNHNS and CDR2 SASEGT. This CDR3 is 13 amino acids long. CDR3 loop: CASSRDTSYGYTF. The CDR3 DNA is TGTGCCAGCAGTCGGGACACCTCCTATGGCTACACCTTC.

This clonotype was observed a handful of times. V gene TRBV30 combines with J gene TRBJ2-3; 7 nucleotides match TRBD2. Germline CDR1 reads GTSNPN; CDR2 reads SVGIG (reference sequence). The CDR3 length is 14 residues. V was pared by 2 bases and J by 2 bases, with 4 bases of the junction left unmatched. CDR3 region: CAWSRSGNTDTQYF. DNA of the CDR3: TGTGCCTGGAGTCGAAGCGGGAACACAGATACGCAGTATTTT.

This clonotype turned up a few times. This chain connects TRBV7-8 to TRBJ1-5; TRBD1 is a possible D gene (5 bases). CDR1 is SGHVS and CDR2 is FQNEAQ in the germline V gene. The CDR3 is 15 amino acids. With 4 bases removed from V and 9 bases from J, the gap between germline ends came to 19 bases. As DNA, the CDR3 is TGTGCCAGCAGCTCGTCTCGGGACGGTTATAGGCCCCAGCATTTT. As protein: CASSSSRDGYRPQHF.